This passage covers 26 T cell receptor beta chains from one sample sequenced in a study of beta chain features in type 1 diabetes. Study results and limitations: Moderately but significantly shorter TCRB CDR3s were found in Type 1 diabetes patients in all four CD4+ subsets.

What was sequenced were expressed TCRB transcripts, since all of the isolated RNA had been reverse transcribed. This table comes from immunoSEQ multiplex PCR, and its TCRdb copy is limited to in-frame clones, with some not included. The sample holds 600,000 to 700,000 clones, 13% seen once. No antigen has been identified for these receptors. The sequenced material came from naive CD4+ T cells from blood. The source is a man younger than 35 with type 1 diabetes.

The chain couples TRBV6-5 to TRBJ2-1; D perhaps matches TRBD1 (5 bases). V was pared by 6 bases and J by 0 bases, with 12 bases between. CDR1 MNHEY and CDR2 SVGAGI come from the germline V gene. The CDR3 totals 15 residues. CDR3 nucleotide sequence: TGTGCCAGCAGGACCGGACACGGCTCCTACAATGAGCAGTTCTTC. As protein: CASRTGHGSYNEQFF.

The gene calls are TRBV23-1 and TRBJ2-3; D not certain. TRBV23-1 is designated an ORF whose function remains uncertain. The germline V and J ends were trimmed by 8 bases and 1 base, with 7 bases remaining between them. The CDR3 spans 12 residues. CDR3 bases: TGCGCCAGCCTAGGACGCACAGATACGCAGTATTTT. Translating it yields CASLGRTDTQYF.

J is TRBJ2-1 and V is TRBV30; TRBD2 aligns across 8 bases. Germline CDR1 and CDR2: GTSNPN and SVGIG (reference sequence). This CDR3 spans 14 amino acids. The junction had 8 bases not matched to a gene; V was cut back by 3 bases and J by 7 bases. The CDR3 sequence is CAWSRGSGANEQFF. In DNA, the CDR3 is TGTGCCTGGAGCCGCGGTAGCGGGGCGAATGAGCAGTTCTTC.

This chain joins TRBV13 and TRBJ2-5, with a possible D match to TRBD1 (6 bases). The germline CDR1 and CDR2 sequences are PRHDT and FYEKMQ (reference sequence). The CDR3 runs 14 residues. V was cut by 0 bases and J by 5 bases, with 10 bases left in between. The CDR3 DNA follows: TGTGCCAGCAGCTTAGGCCCTGGGGGCGAGACCCAGTACTTC. It is translated as CASSLGPGGETQYF.

J is TRBJ1-2 and V is TRBV19, with D unresolved. The length of the CDR3 is 13 residues. The ends were cut back, 6 bases at V and 5 bases at J, with 13 bases in the middle. Germline V gene data show CDR1 as LNHDA and CDR2 as SQIVND (reference sequence). The chain's CDR3 is CASRRSLGYGYTF. The CDR3 bases are TGTGCCAGTAGGAGGAGTCTGGGGTATGGCTACACCTTC.

In this sample, this clone turned up a few times. The chain employs TRBV28 and TRBJ2-6; TRBD1 might be the D (6 bases). Deletions cut 6 bases from V and 0 bases from J, with 15 bases between. The CDR3 sequence is 17 residues long. Germline-derived CDR1 and CDR2 are MDHEN and SYDVKM. CDR3: CASSPPTGLSGANVLTF. In DNA, the CDR3 is TGTGCCAGCAGCCCACCCACAGGGCTCTCTGGGGCCAACGTCCTGACTTTC.

The sample holds a few counts of this clone. V and J are TRBV6-4 and TRBJ2-3; 11 bases are shared with TRBD2. CDR1 MRHNA and CDR2 SNTAGT come from the germline V gene. With V trimmed by 5 bases and J by 5 bases, 6 bases remained unmatched. The CDR3 is 15 amino acids. The CDR3, as DNA: TGTGCCAGCAGTACCTTAGCGGGGGGGAGAGATACGCAGTATTTT. Its translation: CASSTLAGGRDTQYF.

The chain combines TRBV10-3 with TRBJ1-3; unclear D gene. The CDR3 loop spans 13 amino acids. The ends were cut back, 10 bases at V and 0 bases at J, with 10 bases in the middle. Germline CDR1 reads ENHRY; CDR2 reads SYGVKD. DNA for the CDR3: TGTGCCACCCAGGACCCCTCTGGAAACACCATATATTTT. Its protein is CATQDPSGNTIYF.

This clone was detected a few times. This sequence joins TRBV7-9 and TRBJ1-2; D call uncertain. Trimming removed 4 bases from V and 7 bases from J, with 10 bases in between. Germline loops: CDR1 SEHNR, CDR2 FQNEAQ (reference sequence). The CDR3 is 12 amino acids. The CDR3 DNA reads as TGTGCCAGCAGCTCTCAATATCGTGGCTACACCTTC. This gives the protein CASSSQYRGYTF.

For this clone: At one boundary the junction diverges from the germline segment, which might be a read error. This chain connects TRBV7-7 to TRBJ2-2; weak D call: TRBD2 (6 bases). CDR1 is SSHAT and CDR2 is FNYEAQ in the germline V gene (reference sequence). This CDR3 region has 13 residues. The CDR3 nucleotides are TGTGCTAGCAGCCGGGACTTCACCGGGGAGCTGTTTTTT. Translating gives CASSRDFTGELFF.

The chain joins TRBV11-2 to TRBJ1-5; the D is unclear. V was cut by 0 bases and J by 3 bases, with 9 bases left in between. The CDR3 is made up of 15 amino acids. Germline loops: CDR1 SGHAT, CDR2 FQNNGV. CDR3 amino acids: CASSLDYASNQPQHF. For the CDR3, the DNA is TGTGCCAGCAGCTTAGATTACGCGTCCAATCAGCCCCAGCATTTT. Full variable domain (rest looked up from reference TRBV11-2 and TRBJ1-5): EAGVAQSPRYKIIEKRQSVAFWCNPISGHATLYWYQQILGQGPKLLIQFQNNGVVDDSQLPKDRFSAERLKGVDSTLKIQPAKLEDSAVYLCASSLDYASNQPQHFGDGTRLSIL.

The CDR3 DNA sequence: TGTGCCAGCAGTTCCAGAGGGCCGGATGGCTACACCTTC. Its protein product is CASSSRGPDGYTF. The chain employs TRBV6-5 and TRBJ1-2; D is unclear. Germline V gene data show CDR1 as MNHEY and CDR2 as SVGAGI. The CDR3 is 13 residues long. V lost 4 bases, J lost 6 bases, and 12 bases lay in between.

The gene calls are TRBV2 and TRBJ2-5; D ambiguous. The germline V gene has CDR1 SNHLY and CDR2 FYNNEI. Deletions cut 4 bases from V and 5 bases from J, with 8 bases between. This CDR3 comprises 12 residues. The CDR3 region has the DNA TGTGCCAGCAGTGTCATCCTGGAGACCCAGTACTTC. Residues: CASSVILETQYF.

This clone occurred a few times. The chain combines TRBV13 with TRBJ2-7; 7 nucleotides match TRBD2. The V gene's germline CDR1 is PRHDT and CDR2 FYEKMQ (reference sequence). V dropped 5 bases and J dropped 1; count of bases not matched to a gene: 8. The CDR3 covers 15 residues. The CDR3 DNA reads TGTGCCAGCAGCCCGGTCCCGGGAGGTTCCTACGAGCAGTACTTC. Residues: CASSPVPGGSYEQYF. Looking up the rest from reference TRBV13 and TRBJ2-7 gives the full variable domain: AAGVIQSPRHLIKEKRETATLKCYPIPRHDTVYWYQQGPGQDPQFLISFYEKMQSDKGSIPDRFSAQQFSDYHSELNMSSLELGDSALYFCASSPVPGGSYEQYFGPGTRLTVT.

V usage is TRBV7-2 and J usage is TRBJ1-6; 8 bases line up with TRBD1. Trimming removed 5 bases from V and 9 bases from J; junction bases left unmatched: 15. The CDR3 runs to 17 residues. The germline V gene encodes CDR1 SGHTA and CDR2 FQGNSA. The CDR3 here is CASSQGQASPGASPLHF. The CDR3 region has the DNA TGTGCCAGCAGCCAGGGACAGGCCTCACCGGGGGCTTCACCCCTCCACTTT. The complete variable domain, with remaining parts taken from reference TRBV7-2 and TRBJ1-6, reads GAGVSQSPSNKVTEKGKDVELRCDPISGHTALYWYRQSLGQGLEFLIYFQGNSAPDKSGLPSDRFSAERTGGSVSTLTIQRTQQEDSAVYLCASSQGQASPGASPLHFGNGTRLTVT.

J is TRBJ2-5 and V is TRBV30; 7 bases are shared with TRBD1. The V gene end was trimmed by 4 bases and the J gene end by 3 bases; junction bases not matched to a gene: 8. CDR1 GTSNPN and CDR2 SVGIG come from the germline V gene (reference sequence). The CDR3 sequence is 14 residues long. The CDR3: CAWTPGTVKETQYF. As DNA, the CDR3 is TGTGCCTGGACTCCCGGGACAGTAAAAGAGACCCAGTACTTC.

This clone was counted between two and nine times. This sequence joins TRBV5-1 and TRBJ2-3; D call uncertain. This CDR3 has 14 residues. Germline CDR1 SGHRS, CDR2 YFSETQ. V shed 0 bases and J shed 2 bases, with 7 bases lying between them. The CDR3 DNA sequence: TGCGCCAGCAGCTTGGCATTACCCACAGATACGCAGTATTTT. It is translated as CASSLALPTDTQYF.

The table lists this clone with a few counts. The gene calls are TRBV5-1 and TRBJ2-3; D is undetermined. The V gene's germline CDR1 is SGHRS and CDR2 YFSETQ. V shed 0 bases and J shed 2 bases, with 10 bases lying between them. The CDR3 loop spans 15 amino acids. CDR3 nucleotide sequence: TGCGCCAGCAGCTTGGCAGCTACTTACACAGATACGCAGTATTTT. Translated: CASSLAATYTDTQYF.

A few counts support this clone. The chain recombines TRBV6-1 with TRBJ2-7, with a tentative D call TRBD2 (7 bases). Trimming left V 6 bases short and J 7 bases short, with 13 bases between. This CDR3 region has 12 residues. Germline CDR1 and CDR2: MNHNS and SASEGT. CDR3 sequence: CASRRGAREQYF. The CDR3 DNA reads as TGTGCCAGCAGACGGGGGGCCCGTGAGCAGTACTTC.

The gene calls are TRBV10-3 and TRBJ2-1; the match to TRBD2 covers 13 bases. Germline CDR1 ENHRY, CDR2 SYGVKD. There are 15 residues in the CDR3. V lost 6 bases to trimming and J lost 8 bases; unmatched junction nucleotides: 7. CDR3 sequence (DNA): TGTGCCATCAGCGGACTAGCGGGGGATGAATATGAGCAGTTCTTC. This codes for CAISGLAGDEYEQFF.

V and J are TRBV5-4 and TRBJ1-1; tentative D call: TRBD1 (5 bases). The germline V gene encodes CDR1 SGHNT and CDR2 YYREEE (reference sequence). V lost 1 base and J 3 bases, leaving 19 bases between the germline ends. CDR3 length equals 17 residues. CDR3 bases: TGTGCCAGCAGCTTGAGAAATAGGGGCGACAAAGACACTGAAGCTTTCTTT. It specifies CASSLRNRGDKDTEAFF.

V gene TRBV11-3 combines with J gene TRBJ2-5; TRBD2 aligns across 8 bases. The length of the CDR3 is 16 residues. Trimming took 5 bases from V and 5 from J; bases not matched to a gene: 13. Germline assignment: CDR1 SGHNT and CDR2 YENEEA. CDR3 residues: CASSPVGRGGLETQYF. CDR3 in DNA: TGTGCCAGCAGCCCTGTCGGGAGGGGGGGCCTTGAGACCCAGTACTTC.

The J gene is TRBJ2-1, the V gene TRBV5-4; D call uncertain. The CDR3 spans 14 residues. The V end was cut by 4 bases, the J end by 6 bases, with 14 bases between. Germline values: CDR1 SGHNT, CDR2 YYREEE (reference sequence). DNA for the CDR3: TGTGCCAGCAGCCTGGCTAAGGGCAGCAATGAGCAGTTCTTC. It specifies CASSLAKGSNEQFF.

V is TRBV5-6 and J is TRBJ1-4, with D perhaps matching TRBD1 (6 bases). V dropped 4 bases and J dropped 7 bases, with 17 bases sitting between them. The germline V gene has CDR1 SGHDT and CDR2 YYEEEE. CDR3 size: 15 residues. The CDR3 DNA sequence: TGTGCCAGCAGCCTAATCACAGGGCTGGGTGAAAAACTGTTTTTT. This codes for CASSLITGLGEKLFF.

This clone was picked up a small number of times. V and J are TRBV5-1 and TRBJ2-3; D is unresolved. Germline CDR1 reads SGHRS; CDR2 reads YFSETQ. Trimming took 1 base from V and 5 from J, leaving 11 bases between them. This CDR3 region has 14 residues. CDR3 region: CASSLPEPKDTQYF. In DNA form, the CDR3 reads TGCGCCAGCAGCTTGCCAGAACCAAAAGATACGCAGTATTTT.

As to this clone: This sample includes further DNA sequences coding for the same CDR3. This chain links TRBV5-1 with TRBJ2-7, with D perhaps TRBD1 or TRBD2 (5 bases each). The germline CDR1 and CDR2 sequences are SGHRS and YFSETQ. This CDR3 region has 14 residues. Trimming took 1 base from V and 3 from J, leaving 11 bases between them. The CDR3 nucleotides are TGCGCCAGCAGCTTGACAGGTGAGGGCTACGAGCAGTACTTC. Translating gives CASSLTGEGYEQYF.